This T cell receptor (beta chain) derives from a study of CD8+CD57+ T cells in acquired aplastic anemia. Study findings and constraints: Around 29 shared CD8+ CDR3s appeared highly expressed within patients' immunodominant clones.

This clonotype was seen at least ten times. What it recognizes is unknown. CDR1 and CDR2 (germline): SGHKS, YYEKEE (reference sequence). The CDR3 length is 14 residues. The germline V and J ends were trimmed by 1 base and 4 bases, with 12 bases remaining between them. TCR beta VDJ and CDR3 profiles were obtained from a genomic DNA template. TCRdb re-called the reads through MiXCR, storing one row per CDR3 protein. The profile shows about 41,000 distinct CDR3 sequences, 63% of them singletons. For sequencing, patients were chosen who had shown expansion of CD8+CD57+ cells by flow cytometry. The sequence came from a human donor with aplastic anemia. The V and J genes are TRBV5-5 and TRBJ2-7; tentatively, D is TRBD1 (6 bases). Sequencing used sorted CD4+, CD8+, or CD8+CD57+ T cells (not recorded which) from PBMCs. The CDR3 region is CASSLMVGTYEQYF. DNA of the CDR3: TGTGCCAGCAGCTTGATGGTGGGGACATACGAGCAGTACTTC.